This TCR beta chain was recovered during a study of T-cell reconstitution after alpha-beta-depleted transplantation in children. For TCRbeta, the library was prepared with unique molecular identifiers. Each CDR3 protein gets one entry after TCRdb re-called the PCR reads with MiXCR. Of about 610,000 distinct CDR3 sequences listed, 10% to 13% are singletons. This clonotype has only a few counts. V lost 2 bases to trimming and J lost 2 bases; unmatched junction nucleotides: 5. Germline V gene lookup returns CDR1 DFQATT and CDR2 SNEGSKA (reference sequence). The CDR3 totals 15 residues. The material sequenced was PBMCs from the stem cell graft donor, taken from the stem cell graft. This TCR was recovered from a human donor who donated a stem cell graft to a child with acute myeloid leukemia. The gene calls are TRBV20-1 and TRBJ2-5, with TRBD1 matching over 10 bases. CDR3 loop: CSARLRDRGQETQYF. DNA for the CDR3: TGCAGTGCTAGACTCCGGGACAGGGGACAAGAGACCCAGTACTTC.